The 20 T cell receptor beta chains reported below all come from one sample, sequenced in a study of cytomegalovirus exposure and HLA in healthy donors (dated by TCRdb to the late 2010s). Libraries were built with the immunoSEQ multiplex PCR assay. For the multiplex PCR, a mixture combining 60 forward primers for TCR Vbeta segments and 13 reverse primers for TCR Jbeta segments was used. Not all clones reach the TCRdb copy of this immuneACCESS table, which keeps in-frame sequences only. Checked studies attribute under half of the gap to unresolved V genes and leave the rest unexplained. The sample table holds nearly 110,000 clones, of which roughly 82% were seen once. Roughly 6% of the sample is held by the ten biggest clonotypes. The sequenced sample consisted of PBMCs. All receptors derive from a woman in her fifties or sixties in good health and CMV-seropositive.

V and J are TRBV9 and TRBJ2-3; D remains ambiguous. The V end lost 4 bases, the J end lost 4 bases, and 10 bases lay between the germline ends. Looked up from germline, CDR1 is SGDLS and CDR2 is YYNGEE. The CDR3 runs to 13 residues. The CDR3 protein is CASSLRLADTQYF. Here the CDR3 DNA reads TGTGCCAGCAGCCTCCGACTGGCAGATACGCAGTATTTT.

In its sample, this clone was seen a few times. The rearrangement uses TRBV5-8 and TRBJ1-2, with D uncertain. Trimming removed 4 bases at V and 4 bases at J, with 11 bases between. CDR1 and CDR2 (germline): SGHTS, YDEGEE. CDR3 length equals 13 residues. CDR3 loop: CASSTGLVYGYTF. CDR3 in DNA: TGTGCCAGCAGCACCGGACTGGTCTATGGCTACACCTTC. Full variable domain (outside the CDR3, taken from reference TRBV5-8 and TRBJ1-2): EAGVTQSPTHLIKTRGQQATLRCSPISGHTSVYWYQQALGLGLQFLLWYDEGEERNRGNFPPRFSGRQFPNYSSELNVNALELEDSALYLCASSTGLVYGYTFGSGTRLTVV.

This clone was observed a handful of times. V and J are TRBV5-1 and TRBJ2-2, with 12 bases fitting TRBD2. This CDR3 is built from 14 residues. The junction had 6 bases not matched to a gene; V was cut back by 0 bases and J by 15 bases. Germline loops: CDR1 SGHRS, CDR2 YFSETQ. The CDR3 nucleotides read TGCGCCAGCAGCTTGGACCTAGCGGGGGGGCTGTTGTTTTTT. Translating it yields CASSLDLAGGLLFF.

The rearrangement links TRBV6-6 to TRBJ2-5; D is uncertain. This CDR3 has 16 amino acids. CDR1 and CDR2 from the germline V gene are MNHNY and SVGAGI (reference sequence). Trimming took 0 bases from V and 3 from J, leaving 14 bases between them. CDR3 protein: CASSYSSRSREETQYF. CDR3 DNA: TGTGCCAGCAGTTACTCTAGTAGGTCCCGGGAAGAGACCCAGTACTTC.

The chain employs TRBV5-5 and TRBJ2-3, with 11 nucleotides matching TRBD2. The ends lost 3 bases at V and 4 bases at J; junction bases unmatched: 4. Germline-derived CDR1 and CDR2 are SGHKS and YYEKEE (reference sequence). The CDR3 length is 15 residues. The CDR3 coding sequence is TGTGCCAGCAGCTACGGACTAGCGGGCCCAGATACGCAGTATTTT. It translates to CASSYGLAGPDTQYF.

CDR3 in amino acids: CASSLRSGSTEAFF. CDR3 bases: TGTGCCAGCAGCTTAAGGTCGGGGAGCACTGAAGCTTTCTTT. V is TRBV7-8 and J is TRBJ1-1, with D unclear. The CDR3 loop spans 14 amino acids. The germline V gene encodes CDR1 SGHVS and CDR2 FQNEAQ. V lost 2 bases, J lost 4 bases, and 11 bases lay in between. The entire variable domain, with the rest obtained from reference TRBV7-8 and TRBJ1-1, is as follows: GAGVSQSPRYKVAKRGQDVALRCDPISGHVSLFWYQQALGQGPEFLTYFQNEAQLDKSGLPSDRFFAERPEGSVSTLKIQRTQQEDSAVYLCASSLRSGSTEAFFGQGTRLTVV.

The chain couples TRBV9 to TRBJ1-5; TRBD1 aligns across 8 bases. CDR1 is SGDLS and CDR2 is YYNGEE in the germline V gene. After removal of 4 bases from V and 0 bases from J, the junction contained 15 bases not matched to a gene. This CDR3 has 19 residues. DNA of the CDR3: TGTGCCAGCAGCCTCCACCCGGACAGGGAATTATATAGCAATCAGCCCCAGCATTTT. It encodes CASSLHPDRELYSNQPQHF.

This sequence joins TRBV7-9 and TRBJ2-3; 11 nucleotides line up with TRBD2. Trimming removed 1 base from V and 5 bases from J; junction bases left unmatched: 5. The CDR3 is 16 residues long. CDR1 SEHNR and CDR2 FQNEAQ come from the germline V gene (reference sequence). CDR3 bases: TGTGCCAGCAGCTTAGGACTAGCGGGGATTAGAGATACGCAGTATTTT. Its protein product is CASSLGLAGIRDTQYF.

The sample holds one count of this clone. V is TRBV28 and J is TRBJ1-2, with TRBD1 matching 9 bases. This CDR3 has 15 amino acids. The V gene end was trimmed by 1 base and the J gene end by 8 bases; junction bases not matched to a gene: 8. Germline values: CDR1 MDHEN, CDR2 SYDVKM. CDR3: CASSLSSQGASGYTF. CDR3 DNA sequence: TGTGCCAGCAGTTTATCATCACAGGGGGCTAGCGGCTACACCTTC.

This clone was recorded a few times. Within the sample, other DNA sequences also encode this same CDR3. The chain combines TRBV6-5 with TRBJ2-7; 10 nucleotides agree with TRBD1. J gave up 0 bases and V 6 bases, and 2 bases lay outside the gene matches. The CDR3 loop spans 14 amino acids. Germline CDR1 reads MNHEY; CDR2 reads SVGAGI. The CDR3 here is CASRRTGGSYEQYF. CDR3 nucleotide sequence: TGTGCCAGCAGGCGGACAGGGGGCTCCTACGAGCAGTACTTC.

The chain joins TRBV7-2 to TRBJ1-6; 9 nucleotides agree with TRBD1. There are 15 residues in the CDR3. V was clipped by 1 base and J by 7 bases; unmatched bases: 2. Germline CDR1 reads SGHTA; CDR2 reads FQGNSA. CDR3 bases: TGTGCCAGCAGCTTAGTGGGGACAGGGAATTCACCCCTCCACTTT. It encodes CASSLVGTGNSPLHF.

The rearrangement links TRBV30 to TRBJ2-3; D may be TRBD1 (5 bases). Trimming stripped 2 bases from V and 0 bases from J, with 9 bases between. Per germline, CDR1 GTSNPN and CDR2 SVGIG (reference sequence). CDR3 length: 14 residues. In DNA form, the CDR3 reads TGTGCCTGGAGTAAGACAGCGAGCACAGATACGCAGTATTTT. Translation: CAWSKTASTDTQYF.

The chain is built from TRBV10-3 and TRBJ2-7; no reliable D call. Germline V CDR1 and CDR2: ENHRY, SYGVKD. Trimming stripped 8 bases from V and 5 bases from J, with 13 bases between. The CDR3 length is 12 residues. The CDR3 bases are TGTGCCATCGCTCGGGTTCCCGACGAGCAGTACTTC. Protein: CAIARVPDEQYF.

V is TRBV7-6 and J is TRBJ2-1, with 14 bases aligning to TRBD2. V shed 5 bases and J 6 bases; nucleotides not matched to a gene: 6. The CDR3 totals 16 residues. In germline, CDR1 is SGHVS, CDR2 FNYEAQ. CDR3 residues: CASSRGTSGGTNEQFF. In DNA form, the CDR3 reads TGTGCCAGCAGCCGCGGGACTAGCGGGGGTACCAATGAGCAGTTCTTC. The full variable domain, rest sourced from reference TRBV7-6 and TRBJ2-1, is GAGVSQSPRYKVTKRGQDVALRCDPISGHVSLYWYRQALGQGPEFLTYFNYEAQQDKSGLPNDRFSAERPEGSISTLTIQRTEQRDSAMYRCASSRGTSGGTNEQFFGPGTRLTVL.

The V gene is TRBV5-8, the J gene TRBJ1-6; TRBD1 agrees at 8 bases. The ends lost 0 bases at V and 10 bases at J; junction bases unmatched: 9. The germline V gene encodes CDR1 SGHTS and CDR2 YDEGEE. The CDR3 runs 16 residues. CDR3: CASSLVAGGAKSPLHF. The DNA for the CDR3 is TGTGCCAGCAGCTTGGTCGCAGGGGGCGCAAAATCACCCCTCCACTTT.

This chain connects TRBV19 to TRBJ2-3; 10 nucleotides align to TRBD1. The CDR3 has 17 residues. Germline V CDR1 and CDR2: LNHDA, SQIVND (reference sequence). The V and J ends lost 5 bases and 3 bases, in that order; junction bases with no gene match: 11. The CDR3 DNA reads TGTGCCAGTAGTTCCCGGGACAGGGGTAGGGCGACAGATACGCAGTATTTT. Translating gives CASSSRDRGRATDTQYF.

The chain joins TRBV7-8 to TRBJ2-7, with TRBD1 as a possible D gene (6 bases). Germline-derived CDR1 and CDR2 are SGHVS and FQNEAQ. V lost 2 bases, J lost 5 bases, and 19 bases lay in between. The CDR3 sequence is 16 residues long. In DNA, the CDR3 is TGTGCCAGCAGCTTAAGAGTGGGGGCAATCGGCCACGAGCAGTACTTC. As protein: CASSLRVGAIGHEQYF. The complete variable domain, with remaining parts taken from reference TRBV7-8 and TRBJ2-7, reads GAGVSQSPRYKVAKRGQDVALRCDPISGHVSLFWYQQALGQGPEFLTYFQNEAQLDKSGLPSDRFFAERPEGSVSTLKIQRTQQEDSAVYLCASSLRVGAIGHEQYFGPGTRLTVT.

This rearrangement joins TRBV5-1 to TRBJ2-2, with D possibly being TRBD1 (6 bases). There are 15 residues in the CDR3. The germline V and J ends were trimmed by 4 bases and 6 bases, with 16 bases remaining between them. The germline gives CDR1 SGHRS, CDR2 YFSETQ. The CDR3 region is CASSPGSTGPGELFF. The DNA of the CDR3 is TGCGCCAGCAGCCCGGGGTCGACAGGTCCCGGGGAGCTGTTTTTT.

A few counts support this clone. The chain carries TRBV6-5 and TRBJ1-1; D is possibly TRBD1 (6 bases). This CDR3 comprises 15 residues. CDR1 is MNHEY and CDR2 is SVGAGI in the germline V gene. The V gene lost 0 bases and the J gene lost 4 bases, with 12 bases spanning the gap. CDR3 in amino acids: CASSYSRAGATEAFF. The CDR3 nucleotides are TGTGCCAGCAGTTACTCGAGGGCAGGGGCCACTGAAGCTTTCTTT.

The gene calls are TRBV21-1 and TRBJ1-2; TRBD1 is the table's D call, not checked against the DNA. TRBV21-1 is noted as a pseudogene. There are 13 residues in the CDR3. As DNA, the CDR3 is TGTGCCAGCAGCAAAGTAGGGACAGGGGGCTACACCTTC. It is translated as CASSKVGTGGYTF.